This T cell receptor beta chain derives from a study of T cells in Graves' hyperthyroidism and ophthalmopathy. Whole-study findings and limits: In the analysis, a 13 V-J model separated ophthalmopathy from stable hyperthyroidism.

Concerning this clonotype: The target antigen is unknown. Its ends do not fully match the called genes, so a read error is possible.

The CDR3 regions of TCR beta were amplified from RNA transcripts. In the first-round RT-PCR of the TCR CDR3, the HTBI primer set was used. Each CDR3 protein is one row after TCRdb ran MiXCR on the multiplex PCR reads. The data contain 450,000 to 550,000 distinct CDR3 sequences, less than 25% of them singletons. Germline V lookup: CDR1 MNHEY, CDR2 SMNVEV (reference sequence). CDR3 length: 14 residues. Source material: blood. This receptor was taken from a woman aged 25 to 39 with Graves' ophthalmopathy. The chain uses TRBV27 and TRBJ2-7; TRBD1 or TRBD2 may be the D gene (5 bases each). CDR3 region: CASSYGAGLYVQYF. The CDR3 DNA reads as TGTGCCAGCAGTTATGGGGCAGGACTCTACGTGCAGTACTTC.